This T cell receptor (beta chain) was observed in a study of blood T cell repertoires in COVID-19 (dated by TCRdb to about 2020). For the study in its entirety: Samples from collaborators originated in the United States, Italy and Spain and spanned both the acute and convalescent phases of COVID-19. The material from the prospective study consisted of cDNA or gDNA derived from T cells, B-cell-depleted T cells, or PBMCs. Deeply sampled blood TCRbeta repertoires from subjects exposed to, actively infected with, or recovered from COVID-19 were included in the dataset. The repertoires were released in a freely available public database meant as a resource for research on the immune response to SARS-CoV-2. The samples were drawn from two sources: the first 160 participants of the ongoing ImmuneRACE study, and 1,200 or so subjects contributed by 6 global collaborators. Sample metadata almost always included a de-identified subject ID, COVID-19 status, age in years and sex. Where available, HLA class I and class II types were taken from metadata supplied by the sample provider and were not determined by assay-based typing.

Collaborating institutions collected whole blood in K2EDTA tubes following their own protocols. For TCRbeta analysis, collaborators shipped samples in one of three forms: frozen whole blood, isolated PBMCs, or DNA extracted from either of those sample types. Broad study findings and their caveats: Clinical and demographic metadata were provided uncurated, with the amount varying by source and participant.

The immunoSEQ Assay, a bias-controlled multiplex PCR, was used to amplify TCRbeta CDR3 regions from genomic DNA. In the paper's pipeline: The number of nucleated cells in each sample was estimated by amplification of reference gene primers within the assay. Sequence reads were collapsed and filtered to measure the absolute abundance of every unique TCRbeta CDR3 rearrangement. For each sample, productive Simpson clonality was calculated as the square root of Simpson's diversity index across productive rearrangements. The immuneACCESS repertoire file appears here via TCRdb, limited to in-frame rearrangements. These files lack a portion of the clones; in checked studies, under half of the deficit traces to unresolved V genes, and the cause of the others is not known. V, J and clone size derive from that table, while D and trimming were established from the DNA sequence. This sample is represented by approximately 130,000 clones; around 77% of them were singletons. Of the sample, more than 10% falls within the top ten clones.

A remark on this clone: Its binding antigen is unknown. Base-call qualities are not available, and no considerably larger clone is one nucleotide away.

V trim: 7 bases; J trim: 4 bases; unmatched bases: 10. The CDR3 has 15 amino acids, counting the end cysteine and phenylalanine. The DNA shown is the 45-base CDR3, in frame from base 1. As encoded in the germline V gene, CDR1 is MNHEY while CDR2 is SVGAGI. The chain links TRBV6-5 with TRBJ1-2; 9 bases in the junction line up with TRBD1. This receptor was identified in a human donor in a cohort sampled during active COVID-19. Material for sequencing was peripheral blood. The CDR3 loop reads CASTRGDRVAYGYTF. The DNA sequence is TGTGCCAGCACCCGGGGGGACAGGGTAGCCTATGGCTACACCTTC.